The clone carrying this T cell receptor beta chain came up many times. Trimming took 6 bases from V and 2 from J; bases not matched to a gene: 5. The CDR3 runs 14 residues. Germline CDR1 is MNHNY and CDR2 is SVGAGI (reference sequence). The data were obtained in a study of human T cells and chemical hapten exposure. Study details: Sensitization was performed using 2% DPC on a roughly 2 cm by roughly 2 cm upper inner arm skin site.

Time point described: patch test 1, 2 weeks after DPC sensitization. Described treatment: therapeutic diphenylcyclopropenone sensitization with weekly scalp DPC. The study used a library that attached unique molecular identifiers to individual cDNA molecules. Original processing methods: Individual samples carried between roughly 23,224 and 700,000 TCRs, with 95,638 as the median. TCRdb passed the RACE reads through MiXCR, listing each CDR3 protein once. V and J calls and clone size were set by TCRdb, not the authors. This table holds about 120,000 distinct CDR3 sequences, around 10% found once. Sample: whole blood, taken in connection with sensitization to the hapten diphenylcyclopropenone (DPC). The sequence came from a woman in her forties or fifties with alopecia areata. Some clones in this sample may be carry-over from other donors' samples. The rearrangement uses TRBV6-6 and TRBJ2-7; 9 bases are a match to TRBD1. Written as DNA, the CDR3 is TGTGCCAGCAGGGGGACAGGGATGGCCTACGAGCAGTACTTC. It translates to CASRGTGMAYEQYF.